Listed below are T cell receptor beta chains from one sample, sequenced in a study of regulatory T cells in long-lasting Graves disease. TCRdb analysed the multiplex PCR reads with MiXCR anew, one entry per CDR3 protein. The repertoire holds fewer than 450,000 distinct CDR3 sequences, around 24% seen once, with approximately 26% in the top ten. The sequenced sample was peripheral blood mononuclear cells (PBMCs), obtained when the disease was refractory, from a patient treated with antithyroid drugs. The source is a female donor with Graves disease. Both conserved end residues are part of each CDR3. A D gene is named only where the DNA matches it firmly. Rows give clone size only sometimes, using once, few, many, or a class for an expanded clone.

-	TRBV19	-	TRBJ1-1	TGTGCCAGTATGGGAATGGGGGGCACCACTGAAGCTTTCTTT	CASMGMGGTTEAFF
TRBD1	TRBV29-1	-	TRBJ1-1	TGCAGCGTTTTTGGGGGCAGGGGGGGGAACACTGAAGCTTTCTTT	CSVFGGRGGNTEAFF
-	TRBV3-1	-	TRBJ2-7	TGTGCCGGCAGCCAAGCTACAGTTACCTACGAGCAGTACTTC	CAGSQATVTYEQYF
-	TRBV27	-	TRBJ2-2	TGTGCCCGTTGGACCCATACCGGGGAGCTGTTTTTT	CARWTHTGELFF
-	TRBV27	-	TRBJ2-2	TGTGCCAGCAGTTTTAATCGCTTGAACACCGGGGAGCTGTTTTTT	CASSFNRLNTGELFF
-	TRBV6-2/TRBV6-3	-	TRBJ1-4	TGTGCCAGCAGATATTTAGGCGTTGGTGAAAAACTGTTTTTT	CASRYLGVGEKLFF
TRBD1	TRBV7-9	few	TRBJ1-2	TGTGCCAGCAGCTCAATGCAGGGGGCGAGGGGCTACACCTTC	CASSSMQGARGYTF
-	TRBV7-8	few	TRBJ1-2	TGTGCCAGCAGACCAGGAGGAGGAGCTAACTATGGCTACACCTTC	CASRPGGGANYGYTF
-	TRBV19	-	TRBJ1-1	TGTGCCAGTAGCGAGATACAGGGACCAACCACTGAAGCTTTCTTT	CASSEIQGPTTEAFF
-	TRBV12-3/TRBV12-4	-	TRBJ2-7	TGTGCCAGCAGTTTTGGGCCAGGGCTGGAGCAGTACTTC	CASSFGPGLEQYF
-	TRBV10-3	-	TRBJ1-1	TGTGCCATCAGTGAGTCGCTCCGGACACCGATGAACACTGAAGCTTTCTTT	CAISESLRTPMNTEAFF
TRBD2	TRBV7-8	many	TRBJ2-1	TGTGCCAGCAGACCAACTAGCGGGAGAGGGGATGAGCAGTTCTTC	CASRPTSGRGDEQFF
-	TRBV30	few	TRBJ1-1	TGTGCCTGGAGTGTACGGGGGGGCAGGACCATAATTGAAGCTTTCTTT	CAWSVRGGRTIIEAFF
TRBD2	TRBV25-1	few	TRBJ2-2	TGTGCCAGCAGTGGTTGGGGCGGGAGGGCCAATTGGGGCTACACCGGGGAGCTGTTTTTT	CASSGWGGRANWGYTGELFF
-	TRBV18	-	TRBJ1-1	TGTGCCAGCTCACCTTGGGAAGGGGGCACTGAAGCTTTCTTT	CASSPWEGGTEAFF
-	TRBV19	-	TRBJ2-2	TGTGCCAGTAGTATACAGGGAACGTCTACCGGGGAGCTGTTTTTT	CASSIQGTSTGELFF
-	TRBV29-1	few	TRBJ2-2	TGCAGCGTTCGGGTTTCGAACACCGGGGAGCTGTTTTTT	CSVRVSNTGELFF
TRBD2	TRBV7-3	-	TRBJ2-7	TGTGCCAGCAGCTTAACAAGAATAGCGGGAGGCTACGAGCAGTACTTC	CASSLTRIAGGYEQYF
-	TRBV9	few	TRBJ2-5	TGTGCCAGCAGCGTAGGACTGGAAGAGACCCAGTACTTC	CASSVGLEETQYF
-	TRBV6-1	many	TRBJ1-1	TGTGCCAGCAGCCCCAGGAGTCAGCTCAACACTGAAGCTTTCTTT	CASSPRSQLNTEAFF
TRBD2	TRBV12-3/TRBV12-4	-	TRBJ2-3	TGTGCCAGCAGTGCAGTGGGAGCGGCTAGCGGGCCAGATACGCAGTATTTT	CASSAVGAASGPDTQYF
-	TRBV7-2	-	TRBJ1-3	TGTGCCAGCAGCCCACGAATGAGAAACACCATATATTTT	CASSPRMRNTIYF
TRBD1	TRBV25-1	-	TRBJ2-4	TGTGCCAGCAGTGAACTAGGGGGCGGAAAAAACATTCAGTACTTC	CASSELGGGKNIQYF
-	TRBV3-1	many	TRBJ1-4	TGTGCCAGCAGCCCAGGTCTCATCGGAGCTAATGAAAAACTGTTTTTT	CASSPGLIGANEKLFF
TRBD2	TRBV25-1	once	TRBJ2-3	TGTGCCAGCAGTGAACGCGGGAGTGGGACAGATACGCAGTATTTT	CASSERGSGTDTQYF
-	TRBV7-7	-	TRBJ1-1	TGTGCTAGCAGCTTAGCAGAGGGGACGATGCTCTCTGAAGCTTTCTTT	CASSLAEGTMLSEAFF
-	TRBV28	many	TRBJ1-5	TGTGCCAGCAGGGGTTTGGGGGTCCGGAGCAATCAGCCCCAGCATTTT	CASRGLGVRSNQPQHF
TRBD1	TRBV12-3/TRBV12-4	many	TRBJ1-5	TGTGCCAGCAGTTTCAGTTCAGGGGGACTGACGGAGCCCCAGCATTTT	CASSFSSGGLTEPQHF
-	TRBV5-6	few	TRBJ2-4	TGTGCCAGCAGCTTGCAAGGGGTCAGGCCCAAAAACATTCAGTACTTC	CASSLQGVRPKNIQYF
TRBD1	TRBV2	many	TRBJ2-5	TGTGCCAGCAGGCTTACAGGGGAGTGGACCCAGTACTTC	CASRLTGEWTQYF
TRBD1	TRBV20-1	-	TRBJ1-5	TGCAGTGCTAGAAGGCCCCTACAGGGGACTTATAGCAATCAGCCCCAGCATTTT	CSARRPLQGTYSNQPQHF
TRBD1	TRBV20-1	-	TRBJ1-1	TGCAGTGCTAGAGTCGGGCAGGGGGGCACTGAAGCTTTCTTT	CSARVGQGGTEAFF
-	TRBV29-1	-	TRBJ2-7	TGCAGGCGCAGAGTACGGGGCTACGAGCAGTACTTC	CRRRVRGYEQYF
TRBD1	TRBV12-3/TRBV12-4	-	TRBJ2-2	TGTGCCAGCAGTTTGGCCCATTTTTTTCGGGACAGGGGAAACGGGGAGCTGTTTTTT	CASSLAHFFRDRGNGELFF
-	TRBV6-1	-	TRBJ2-5	TGTGCCAGCAGTCCTATCGGGGAGACCCAGTACTTC	CASSPIGETQYF
-	TRBV6-5	few	TRBJ1-3	TGTGCCAGCAGTTACTCAAAGGCCGGGTCTGGAAACACCATATATTTT	CASSYSKAGSGNTIYF
TRBD2	TRBV15	many	TRBJ2-2	TGTGCCACCAGCAGAGATAGGCTAGCGGTGAACACCGGGGAGCTGTTTTTT	CATSRDRLAVNTGELFF
TRBD2	TRBV6-2/TRBV6-3	-	TRBJ2-1	TGTGCCAGCAGTTCCCGACTAGCGGGGGGTATTCGCAATGAGCAGTTCTTC	CASSSRLAGGIRNEQFF
-	TRBV5-1	-	TRBJ2-6	TGCGCCAGCAGCAGGGACACCTCTGGGGCCAACGTCCTGACTTTC	CASSRDTSGANVLTF
TRBD1	TRBV2	many	TRBJ1-2	TGTGCCAGCAGTGCCCTGGACAGGGGTTCGGGCGGCTACACCTTC	CASSALDRGSGGYTF
-	TRBV9	-	TRBJ2-2	TGTGCCAGCAGCAAAACAGTCAGGGGAGGGTTTGGCGTCGGGGAGCTGTTTTTT	CASSKTVRGGFGVGELFF
-	TRBV3-1	few	TRBJ2-7	TGTGCCAGCAGCCAAGCCTCCTATTCCTACGAGCAGTACTTC	CASSQASYSYEQYF
-	TRBV27	many	TRBJ1-1	TGTGCCAGCAGTTTAGGATTGTTTGACACTGAAGCTTTCTTT	CASSLGLFDTEAFF
-	TRBV28	-	TRBJ1-6	TGTGCCAGCAGTTCGTCGGTGTTCAATTCACCCCTCCACTTT	CASSSSVFNSPLHF
TRBD2	TRBV19	few	TRBJ2-1	TGTGCCAGCCAGCTCTCGGGAGGGCCTTTTAATGAGCAGTTCTTC	CASQLSGGPFNEQFF
-	TRBV20-1	many	TRBJ1-1	TGCAGTGGGAGGGGCACTAACACTGAAGCTTTCTTT	CSGRGTNTEAFF
-	TRBV27	many	TRBJ1-2	TGTGCCAGCAGTTTAGCAAGAGGTCGATATGGCTACACCTTC	CASSLARGRYGYTF
-	TRBV27	many	TRBJ1-1	TGTGCCAGCAGTTTATCGAGCCAGGGCACTGAAGCTTTCTTT	CASSLSSQGTEAFF
-	TRBV6-2/TRBV6-3	-	TRBJ1-2	TGTGCCAGCCGCGGGACCGAAGCCTCCTACACCTTC	CASRGTEASYTF
-	TRBV2	many	TRBJ1-1	TGTGCCAGCAGTCGGGAGACGCTGGACACTGAAGCTTTCTTT	CASSRETLDTEAFF
TRBD2	TRBV7-2	few	TRBJ2-7	TGTGCCAGCAGCCCAAAGACTAGCGGGAGCTCCTACGAGCAGTACTTC	CASSPKTSGSSYEQYF
-	TRBV6-1	few	TRBJ2-7	TGTGCCAGCGGTATCATGGGCGAGCAGTACTTC	CASGIMGEQYF
-	TRBV7-6	many	TRBJ2-5	TGTGCCAGCAGCCCCAGAGGGCGAGGAGGGGAGACCCAGTACTTC	CASSPRGRGGETQYF